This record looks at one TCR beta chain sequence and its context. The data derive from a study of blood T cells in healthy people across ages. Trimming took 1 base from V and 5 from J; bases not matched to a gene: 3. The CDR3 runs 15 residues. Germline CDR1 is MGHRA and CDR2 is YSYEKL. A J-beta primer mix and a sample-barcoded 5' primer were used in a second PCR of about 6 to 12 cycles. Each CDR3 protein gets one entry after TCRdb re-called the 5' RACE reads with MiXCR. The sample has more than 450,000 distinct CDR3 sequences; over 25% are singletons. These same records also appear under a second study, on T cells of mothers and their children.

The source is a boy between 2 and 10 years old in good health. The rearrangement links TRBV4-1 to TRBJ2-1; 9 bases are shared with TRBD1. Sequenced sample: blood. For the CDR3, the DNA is TGCGCCAGCAGCCAAGGACAGGGGGTAGACAATGAGCAGTTCTTC. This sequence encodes CASSQGQGVDNEQFF.